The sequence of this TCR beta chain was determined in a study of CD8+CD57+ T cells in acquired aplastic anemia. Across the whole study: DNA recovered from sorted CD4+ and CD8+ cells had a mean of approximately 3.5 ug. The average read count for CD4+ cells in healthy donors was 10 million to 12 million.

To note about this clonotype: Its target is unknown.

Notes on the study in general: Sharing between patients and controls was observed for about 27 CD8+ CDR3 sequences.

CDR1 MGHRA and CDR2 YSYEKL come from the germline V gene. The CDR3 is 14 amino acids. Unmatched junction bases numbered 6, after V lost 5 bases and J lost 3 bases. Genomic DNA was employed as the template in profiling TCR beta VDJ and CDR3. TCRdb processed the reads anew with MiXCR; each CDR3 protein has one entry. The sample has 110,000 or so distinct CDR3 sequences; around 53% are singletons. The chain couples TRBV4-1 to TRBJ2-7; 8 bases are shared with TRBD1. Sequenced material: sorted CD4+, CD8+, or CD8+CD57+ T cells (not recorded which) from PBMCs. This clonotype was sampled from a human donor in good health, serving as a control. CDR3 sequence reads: CASSSRDRNYEQYF. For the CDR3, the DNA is TGCGCCAGCAGCAGCCGGGACAGGAACTACGAGCAGTACTTC.